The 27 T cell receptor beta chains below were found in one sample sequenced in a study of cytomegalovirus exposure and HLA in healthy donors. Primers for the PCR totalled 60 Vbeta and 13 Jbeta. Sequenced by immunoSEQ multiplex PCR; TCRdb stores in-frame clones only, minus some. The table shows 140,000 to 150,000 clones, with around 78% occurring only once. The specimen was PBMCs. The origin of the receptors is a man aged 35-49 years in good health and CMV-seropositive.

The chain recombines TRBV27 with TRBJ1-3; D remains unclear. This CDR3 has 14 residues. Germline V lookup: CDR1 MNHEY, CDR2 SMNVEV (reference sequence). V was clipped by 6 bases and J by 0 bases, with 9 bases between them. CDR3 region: CASRRGSSGNTIYF. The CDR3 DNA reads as TGTGCCAGCAGACGCGGGTCCTCTGGAAACACCATATATTTT.

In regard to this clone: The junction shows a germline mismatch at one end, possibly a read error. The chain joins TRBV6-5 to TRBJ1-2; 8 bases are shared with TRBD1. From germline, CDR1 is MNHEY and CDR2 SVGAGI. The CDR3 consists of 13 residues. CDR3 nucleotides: TGTGCCGGCAGTGGACAGGGAGCGGAGGGCTACACCTTC. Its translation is CAGSGQGAEGYTF.

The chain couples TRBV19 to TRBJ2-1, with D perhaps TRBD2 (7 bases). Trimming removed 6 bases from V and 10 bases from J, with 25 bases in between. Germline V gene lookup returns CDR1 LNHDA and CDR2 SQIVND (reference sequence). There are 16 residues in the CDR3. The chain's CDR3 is CASRPEGGFGEFEQFF. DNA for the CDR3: TGTGCCAGTAGACCGGAGGGGGGGTTTGGGGAGTTCGAGCAGTTCTTC.

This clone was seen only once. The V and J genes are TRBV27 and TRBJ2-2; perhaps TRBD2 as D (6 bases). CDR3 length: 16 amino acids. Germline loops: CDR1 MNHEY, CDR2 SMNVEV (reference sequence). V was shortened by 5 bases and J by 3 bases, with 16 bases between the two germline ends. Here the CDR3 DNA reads TGTGCCAGCAGTGCGGGACCACGACGAGACACCGGGGAGCTGTTTTTT. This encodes CASSAGPRRDTGELFF.

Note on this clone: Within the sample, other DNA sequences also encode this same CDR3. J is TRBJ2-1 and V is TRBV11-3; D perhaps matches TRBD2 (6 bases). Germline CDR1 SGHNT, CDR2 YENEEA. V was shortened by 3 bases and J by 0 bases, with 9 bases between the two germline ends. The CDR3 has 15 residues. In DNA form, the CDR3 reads TGTGCCAGCAGCTTTGGGGGGAGCTCCTACAATGAGCAGTTCTTC. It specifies CASSFGGSSYNEQFF. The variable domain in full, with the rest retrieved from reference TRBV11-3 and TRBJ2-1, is EAGVVQSPRYKIIEKKQPVAFWCNPISGHNTLYWYLQNLGQGPELLIRYENEEAVDDSQLPKDRFSAERLKGVDSTLKIQPAELGDSAVYLCASSFGGSSYNEQFFGPGTRLTVL.

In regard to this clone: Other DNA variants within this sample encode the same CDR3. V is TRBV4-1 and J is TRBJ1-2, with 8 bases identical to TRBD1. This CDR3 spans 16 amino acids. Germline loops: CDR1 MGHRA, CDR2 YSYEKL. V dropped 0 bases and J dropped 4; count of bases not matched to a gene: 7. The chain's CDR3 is CASSQDLFTGGYGYTF. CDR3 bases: TGCGCCAGCAGCCAAGATTTGTTTACAGGGGGCTATGGCTACACCTTC.

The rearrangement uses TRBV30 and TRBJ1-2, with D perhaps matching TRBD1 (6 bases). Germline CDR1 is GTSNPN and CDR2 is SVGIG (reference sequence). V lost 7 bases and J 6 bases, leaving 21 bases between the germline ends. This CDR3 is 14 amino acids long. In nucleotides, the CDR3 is TGTGCCTTCGGGAGGGGGAGGCGTTTAGATGGCTACACCTTC. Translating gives CAFGRGRRLDGYTF.

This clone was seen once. The CDR3 DNA reads as TGTGCCAGCAGTTATTCCTACCGCCTCTCCTACAATGAGCAGTTCTTC. Protein sequence: CASSYSYRLSYNEQFF. The chain links TRBV6-5 to TRBJ2-1; D gene uncertain. Per the germline V gene, CDR1 is MNHEY and CDR2 is SVGAGI. V shed 3 bases and J shed 0 bases, with 12 bases lying between them. The CDR3 runs to 16 residues.

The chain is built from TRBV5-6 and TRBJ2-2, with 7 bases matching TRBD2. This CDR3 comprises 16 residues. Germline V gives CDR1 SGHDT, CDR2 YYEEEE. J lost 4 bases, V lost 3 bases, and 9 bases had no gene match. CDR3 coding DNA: TGTGCCAGCAGCTCTCTCGGGCTAGCGGTCACCGGGGAGCTGTTTTTT. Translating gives CASSSLGLAVTGELFF.

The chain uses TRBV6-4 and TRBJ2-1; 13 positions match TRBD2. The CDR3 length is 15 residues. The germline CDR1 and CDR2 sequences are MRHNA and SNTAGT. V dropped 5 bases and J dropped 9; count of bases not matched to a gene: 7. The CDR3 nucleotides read TGTGCCAGCAGTTCCGGACTAGCGGGAGTGACTGAGCAGTTCTTC. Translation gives CASSSGLAGVTEQFF.

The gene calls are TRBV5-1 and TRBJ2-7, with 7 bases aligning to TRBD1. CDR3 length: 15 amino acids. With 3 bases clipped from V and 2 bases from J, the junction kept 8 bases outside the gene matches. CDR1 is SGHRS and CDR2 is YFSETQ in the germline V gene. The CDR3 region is CASSWGTAGAYEQYF. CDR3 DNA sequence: TGCGCCAGCAGCTGGGGGACAGCCGGGGCCTACGAGCAGTACTTC.

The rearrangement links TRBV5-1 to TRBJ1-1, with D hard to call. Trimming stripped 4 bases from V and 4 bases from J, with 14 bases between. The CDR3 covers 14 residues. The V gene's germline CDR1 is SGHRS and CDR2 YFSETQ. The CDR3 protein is CASSPLGGLTEAFF. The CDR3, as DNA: TGCGCCAGCAGCCCCCTGGGCGGACTCACTGAAGCTTTCTTT.

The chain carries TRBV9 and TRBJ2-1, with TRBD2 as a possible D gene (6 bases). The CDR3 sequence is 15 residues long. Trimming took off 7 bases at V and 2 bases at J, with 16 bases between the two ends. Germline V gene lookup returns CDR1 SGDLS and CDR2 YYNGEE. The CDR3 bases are TGTGCCAGCTCTCATAACAGCGGGCCCTACAATGAGCAGTTCTTC. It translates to CASSHNSGPYNEQFF.

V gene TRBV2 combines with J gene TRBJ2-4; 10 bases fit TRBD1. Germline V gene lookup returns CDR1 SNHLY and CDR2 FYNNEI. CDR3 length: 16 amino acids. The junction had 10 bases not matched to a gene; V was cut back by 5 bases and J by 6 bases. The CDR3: CASSSRQGARLNIQYF. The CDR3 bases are TGTGCCAGCAGTTCAAGACAGGGGGCACGGTTAAACATTCAGTACTTC.

This CDR3 reads CASSGTASSNYGYTF. CDR3 nucleotide sequence: TGTGCCAGCAGTGGGACAGCGAGTTCTAACTATGGCTACACCTTC. The chain is built from TRBV6-1 and TRBJ1-2, with D tentatively TRBD1 (6 bases). The germline V and J ends were trimmed by 4 bases and 0 bases, with 12 bases remaining between them. The CDR3 covers 15 residues. Per the germline V gene, CDR1 is MNHNS and CDR2 is SASEGT.

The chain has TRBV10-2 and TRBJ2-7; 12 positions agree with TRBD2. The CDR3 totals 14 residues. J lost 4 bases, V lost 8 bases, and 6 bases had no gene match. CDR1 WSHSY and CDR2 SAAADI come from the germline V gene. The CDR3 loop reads CASLGLAGTYEQYF. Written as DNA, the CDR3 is TGCGCCAGCTTAGGACTAGCGGGGACTTACGAGCAGTACTTC.

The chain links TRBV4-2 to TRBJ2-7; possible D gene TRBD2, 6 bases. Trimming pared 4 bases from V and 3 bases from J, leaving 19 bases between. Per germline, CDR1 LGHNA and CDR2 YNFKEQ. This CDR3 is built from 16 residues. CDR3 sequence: CASSPEAGSGGYEQYF. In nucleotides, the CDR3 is TGTGCCAGCAGCCCGGAGGCCGGGAGTGGAGGCTACGAGCAGTACTTC.

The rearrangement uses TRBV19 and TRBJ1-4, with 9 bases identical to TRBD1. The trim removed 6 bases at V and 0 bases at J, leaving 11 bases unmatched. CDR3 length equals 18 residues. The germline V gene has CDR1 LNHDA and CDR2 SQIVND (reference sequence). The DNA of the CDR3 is TGTGCCAGTAGCACGAAAACCGGGACAGGGACAACTAATGAAAAACTGTTTTTT. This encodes CASSTKTGTGTTNEKLFF.

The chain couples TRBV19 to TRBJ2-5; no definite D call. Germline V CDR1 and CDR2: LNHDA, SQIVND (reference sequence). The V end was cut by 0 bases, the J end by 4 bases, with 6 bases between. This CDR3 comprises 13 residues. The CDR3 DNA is TGTGCCAGTAGTATAGACCTTCGAGAGACCCAGTACTTC. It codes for CASSIDLRETQYF. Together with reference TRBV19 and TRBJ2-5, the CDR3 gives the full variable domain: DGGITQSPKYLFRKEGQNVTLSCEQNLNHDAMYWYRQDPGQGLRLIYYSQIVNDFQKGDIAEGYSVSREKKESFPLTVTSAQKNPTAFYLCASSIDLRETQYFGPGTRLLVL.

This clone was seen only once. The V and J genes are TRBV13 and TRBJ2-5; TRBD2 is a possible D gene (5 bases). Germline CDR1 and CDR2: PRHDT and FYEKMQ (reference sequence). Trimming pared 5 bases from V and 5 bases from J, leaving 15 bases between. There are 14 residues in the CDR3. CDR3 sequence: CASSTRRAVETQYF. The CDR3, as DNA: TGTGCCAGCAGCACCCGGCGGGCGGTTGAGACCCAGTACTTC.

For the CDR3, the DNA is TGTGCCAGCAGTTACTCCCGACAGGGGGGCCGCGAGCAGTACTTC. This gives the protein CASSYSRQGGREQYF. V gene TRBV6-5 combines with J gene TRBJ2-7, with TRBD1 matching over 9 bases. V lost 0 bases, J lost 6 bases, and 6 bases stayed unmatched. Germline CDR1 and CDR2: MNHEY and SVGAGI. This CDR3 region has 15 residues.

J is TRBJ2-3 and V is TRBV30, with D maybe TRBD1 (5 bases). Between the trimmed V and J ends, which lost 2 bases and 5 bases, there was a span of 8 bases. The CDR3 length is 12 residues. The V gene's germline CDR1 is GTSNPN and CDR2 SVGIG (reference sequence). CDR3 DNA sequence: TGTGCCTGGAGTCGTCAGGGAGATACGCAGTATTTT. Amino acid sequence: CAWSRQGDTQYF.

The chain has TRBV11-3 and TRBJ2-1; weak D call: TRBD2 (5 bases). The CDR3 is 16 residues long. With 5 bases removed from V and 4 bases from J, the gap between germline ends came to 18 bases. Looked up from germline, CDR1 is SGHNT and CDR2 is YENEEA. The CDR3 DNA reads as TGTGCCAGCAGCCCTCAACTAGAATCAATTTACAATGAGCAGTTCTTC. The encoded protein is CASSPQLESIYNEQFF.

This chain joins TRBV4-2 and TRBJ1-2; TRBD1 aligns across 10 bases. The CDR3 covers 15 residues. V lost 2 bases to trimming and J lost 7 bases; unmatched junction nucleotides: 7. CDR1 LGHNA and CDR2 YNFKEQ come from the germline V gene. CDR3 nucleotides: TGTGCCAGCAGCCAAACGGGACAGGGGTCCGCTGGCTACACCTTC. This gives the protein CASSQTGQGSAGYTF.

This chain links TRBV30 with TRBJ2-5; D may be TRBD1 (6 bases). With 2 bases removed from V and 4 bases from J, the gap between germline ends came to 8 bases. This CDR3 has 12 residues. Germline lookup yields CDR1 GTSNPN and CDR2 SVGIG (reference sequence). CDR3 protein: CAWSQGRETQYF. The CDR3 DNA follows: TGTGCCTGGAGTCAGGGGCGAGAGACCCAGTACTTC.

The CDR3 nucleotides read TGCGCCAGCAGCCCCTGGACAGACCTCTACGAGCAGTACTTC. It encodes CASSPWTDLYEQYF. This chain connects TRBV5-1 to TRBJ2-7; TRBD1 might be the D (6 bases). The CDR3 has 14 amino acids. Trimming left V 4 bases short and J 3 bases short, with 14 bases between. Per the germline V gene, CDR1 is SGHRS and CDR2 is YFSETQ.

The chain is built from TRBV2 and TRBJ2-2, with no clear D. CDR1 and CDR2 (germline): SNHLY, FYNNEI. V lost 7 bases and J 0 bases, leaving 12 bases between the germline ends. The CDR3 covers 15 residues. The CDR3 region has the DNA TGTGCCAGCAAGGTCTCGGGTTCGAACACCGGGGAGCTGTTTTTT. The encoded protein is CASKVSGSNTGELFF.